This TCR beta chain originates from a study of cytomegalovirus exposure and HLA in healthy donors. Findings and limits, study-wide: The authors later found HLA-associated TCR beta chains more clonally expanded than equally common others.

A remark on this clone: The antigen is not known.

The PCR used 60 Vbeta and 13 Jbeta primers. Repertoires were generated with immunoSEQ multiplex PCR, while TCRdb's copy carries only in-frame clones and drops some. The data hold 40,000 or so clones, with approximately 76% observed a single time. The CDR3 runs 15 residues. The V end lost 3 bases, the J end lost 8 bases, and 20 bases lay between the germline ends. Per germline, CDR1 SGHNT and CDR2 YYREEE (reference sequence). The sample taken for sequencing was PBMCs. This TCR was recovered from a woman in her 30s in good health and CMV-seropositive. The V and J genes are TRBV5-4 and TRBJ1-2, with D maybe TRBD1 (5 bases). CDR3 sequence: CASSSAQGLRSGYTF. CDR3 sequence (DNA): TGTGCCAGCAGCTCGGCCCAGGGTCTTAGGAGCGGCTACACCTTC.